The clone carrying this T cell receptor beta chain was seen once. This entry comes from a study of CD8 T cells in Susac syndrome. Study information: Among the Susac syndrome patients sequenced, 5 or 6 had active disease and about eight were in remission. Patients with Susac syndrome, at blood draw, were therapy-naive, on corticosteroids, or on intravenous immunoglobulin alone.

Negative isolation yielded CD4+ and CD8+ T cells, and FACS enriched TEMRA cells. The CDR3 extends over 16 amino acids. CDR1 SGHRS and CDR2 YFSETQ come from the germline V gene. V was trimmed by 0 bases and J by 2 bases, leaving 11 bases between them. The RNA, about 0.45 to 1 ug, was put through reverse transcription using random hexamers. An immunoSEQ multiplex PCR generated amplified TCR beta CDR3 products spanning 54 Vbeta and 13 Jbeta. MiXCR, applied by TCRdb to the immunoSEQ multiplex PCR reads, yields one record per CDR3 protein. The table has 150,000 to 200,000 distinct CDR3 sequences, around nine tenths seen once.

This clonotype was obtained from a human donor with Susac syndrome. Sequencing was carried out using CD4+ T cells from PBMCs. The genes are TRBV5-1 and TRBJ2-2, with no clear D. This CDR3 is CASSLERQENTGELFF. The CDR3 nucleotides are TGCGCCAGCAGCTTGGAACGCCAGGAAAACACCGGGGAGCTGTTTTTT.